These 27 T cell receptor beta chains came from one sample sequenced in a study of shared clonotypes between healthy human individuals. The repertoire was sequenced with immunoSEQ multiplex PCR; TCRdb's copy has only in-frame clones and lacks some. There are 630,000 or so clones in the sample; roughly 98% occur only once, and 0.3% lies in the top ten. CD45RO-negative CD8 cells positively selected for CCR7 made up the naive population, which excluded terminally differentiated effector memory CD45RA+ cells. Sequenced material: naive CD8+ T cells sorted from blood. These receptors all come from a man aged 25-40 years in good health.

The rearrangement joins TRBV2 to TRBJ2-3, with D unclear. V was cut by 6 bases and J by 5 bases, with 6 bases left in between. Germline loops: CDR1 SNHLY, CDR2 FYNNEI. This CDR3 has 11 amino acids. The CDR3 loop is CASRGGDTQYF. CDR3 DNA: TGTGCCAGCAGGGGTGGAGATACGCAGTATTTT.

The genes are TRBV12-5 and TRBJ2-1; D is perhaps TRBD1 or TRBD2 (6 bases each). Germline V CDR1 and CDR2: LGHNT, FRNRAP. The ends were cut back, 4 bases at V and 6 bases at J, with 16 bases in the middle. CDR3 length equals 15 residues. The CDR3 bases are TGTGCTAGTGGTTCGGGGGCGCCACTAGTCAATGAGCAGTTCTTC. It translates to CASGSGAPLVNEQFF.

The chain couples TRBV5-1 to TRBJ2-3, with D perhaps matching TRBD2 (6 bases). The CDR3 covers 17 residues. In germline, CDR1 is SGHRS, CDR2 YFSETQ. Trimming left V 2 bases short and J 4 bases short, with 20 bases between. CDR3 nucleotides: TGCGCCAGCAGCTTCCCCCTGGAGGGGCGAAGCGCAGATACGCAGTATTTT. This encodes CASSFPLEGRSADTQYF.

V usage is TRBV28 and J usage is TRBJ2-1, with 7 bases fitting TRBD2. Germline CDR1 is MDHEN and CDR2 is SYDVKM. With 9 bases clipped from V and 9 bases from J, the junction kept 2 bases outside the gene matches. The CDR3 consists of 10 residues. In DNA, the CDR3 is TGTGCCAGTGGGGGGGGTGAGCAGTTCTTC. This translates into CASGGGEQFF. Variable domain in full (rest from reference TRBV28 and TRBJ2-1): DVKVTQSSRYLVKRTGEKVFLECVQDMDHENMFWYRQDPGLGLRLIYFSYDVKMKEKGDIPEGYSVSREKKERFSLILESASTNQTSMYLCASGGGEQFFGPGTRLTVL.

This clone was recorded only once. The genes are TRBV29-1 and TRBJ2-7; D gene unclear. V was cut by 4 bases and J by 3 bases, with 7 bases left in between. Germline loops: CDR1 SQVTM, CDR2 ANQGSEA. The CDR3 is made up of 11 amino acids. CDR3 coding DNA: TGCAGCGTTGTTCAGGACTACGAGCAGTACTTC. It encodes CSVVQDYEQYF.

V is TRBV11-2 and J is TRBJ2-1, with 8 nucleotides matching TRBD2. V shed 5 bases and J 4 bases; nucleotides not matched to a gene: 7. Germline assignment: CDR1 SGHAT and CDR2 FQNNGV. This CDR3 comprises 15 residues. CDR3 in amino acids: CASSTSAGEYNEQFF. Written as DNA, the CDR3 is TGTGCCAGCAGCACCTCAGCGGGAGAGTACAATGAGCAGTTCTTC. Complete variable domain (other parts from reference TRBV11-2 and TRBJ2-1): EAGVAQSPRYKIIEKRQSVAFWCNPISGHATLYWYQQILGQGPKLLIQFQNNGVVDDSQLPKDRFSAERLKGVDSTLKIQPAKLEDSAVYLCASSTSAGEYNEQFFGPGTRLTVL.

The CDR3 DNA is TGTGCCAGCAGTTGGGACCGGACTCTTCTCCTACGGGAGCAGTACTTC. It is translated as CASSWDRTLLLREQYF. J is TRBJ2-7 and V is TRBV6-5, with D perhaps assigned TRBD1 or TRBD2 (5 bases each). The CDR3 extends over 16 amino acids. The V gene's germline CDR1 is MNHEY and CDR2 SVGAGI. V lost 4 bases, J lost 7 bases, and 23 bases lay in between.

The CDR3 sequence: CATSRDFIGTNEKLFF. CDR3 bases: TGTGCCACCAGCAGAGATTTTATCGGGACTAATGAAAAACTGTTTTTT. V gene TRBV15 combines with J gene TRBJ1-4; no reliable D call. Trimming pared 0 bases from V and 2 bases from J, leaving 10 bases between. The CDR3 is made up of 16 amino acids. Germline V CDR1 and CDR2: LNHNV, YYDKDF (reference sequence).

The chain combines TRBV5-4 with TRBJ2-3, with 11 positions matching TRBD2. The CDR3 is made up of 17 amino acids. Trimming took 1 base from V and 4 from J; bases not matched to a gene: 8. The V gene's germline CDR1 is SGHNT and CDR2 YYREEE (reference sequence). The CDR3 nucleotides are TGTGCCAGCAGCTTGCGACTAGCGGGAAGGTTCGCAGATACGCAGTATTTT. Residues: CASSLRLAGRFADTQYF.

With respect to this clone: Other DNA sequences in this specimen translate into the identical CDR3. This sequence joins TRBV4-1 and TRBJ1-4; D not certain. Germline CDR1 and CDR2: MGHRA and YSYEKL. V lost 2 bases and J lost 7, with 2 bases in between. The CDR3 has 11 amino acids. Here the CDR3 DNA reads TGCGCCAGCAGCCAACGTGAAAAACTGTTTTTT. Amino acid sequence: CASSQREKLFF.

This sequence joins TRBV5-1 and TRBJ2-1, with D maybe TRBD2 (5 bases). Deletions cut 0 bases from V and 2 bases from J, with 9 bases between. This CDR3 spans 15 amino acids. Germline V gene data show CDR1 as SGHRS and CDR2 as YFSETQ. CDR3: CASSLDTRAYNEQFF. The CDR3 DNA sequence: TGCGCCAGCAGCTTGGACACTAGGGCCTACAATGAGCAGTTCTTC.

The V and J genes are TRBV9 and TRBJ2-1, with TRBD2 identical over 10 bases. CDR3 length: 17 residues. V lost 0 bases and J lost 7; bases outside the gene matches: 10. Germline assignment: CDR1 SGDLS and CDR2 YYNGEE. Written as DNA, the CDR3 is TGTGCCAGCAGCGTAGTTCAAGCGGGAGGGCCTCGTAATGAGCAGTTCTTC. It is translated as CASSVVQAGGPRNEQFF.

The chain employs TRBV6-5 and TRBJ1-1, with TRBD1 matching over 7 bases. The CDR3 runs to 13 residues. The germline CDR1 and CDR2 sequences are MNHEY and SVGAGI. The junction had 1 base not matched to a gene; V was cut back by 5 bases and J by 1 base. The CDR3 loop reads CASSRQGNTEAFF. CDR3 sequence (DNA): TGTGCCAGCAGTCGACAGGGGAACACTGAAGCTTTCTTT.

J is TRBJ2-7 and V is TRBV7-9; tentative D call: TRBD1 (5 bases). Germline CDR1 SEHNR, CDR2 FQNEAQ (reference sequence). The V end lost 4 bases, the J end lost 3 bases, and 10 bases lay between the germline ends. This CDR3 region has 13 residues. CDR3 loop: CASSSGFNYEQYF. The DNA for the CDR3 is TGTGCCAGCAGCTCAGGGTTTAACTACGAGCAGTACTTC.

The chain has TRBV6-5 and TRBJ1-2, with 7 bases that match TRBD1. The CDR3 is 15 residues long. V shed 6 bases, J shed 4 bases, and the junction held 11 bases outside the gene matches. CDR1 and CDR2 (germline): MNHEY, SVGAGI. The CDR3 DNA sequence: TGTGCCAGCAGGCTGGAGATCGGGACAGCCTATGGCTACACCTTC. Encoded protein: CASRLEIGTAYGYTF.

The chain joins TRBV11-2 to TRBJ2-3, with 8 bases fitting TRBD2. V was clipped by 4 bases and J by 4 bases; unmatched bases: 7. This CDR3 comprises 15 residues. Germline CDR1 and CDR2: SGHAT and FQNNGV. The DNA of the CDR3 is TGTGCCAGCAGCTCGCCTCGGGGGGGGCCAGATACGCAGTATTTT. It encodes CASSSPRGGPDTQYF.

The rearrangement links TRBV7-9 to TRBJ1-5; unclear D gene. The CDR3 is made up of 15 amino acids. The germline CDR1 and CDR2 sequences are SEHNR and FQNEAQ (reference sequence). V was cut by 4 bases and J by 4 bases, with 14 bases left in between. CDR3 in DNA: TGTGCCAGCAGCTCGAGCTCCCTCACTAATCAGCCCCAGCATTTT. As protein: CASSSSSLTNQPQHF.

This clone is a singleton in its sample. The genes are TRBV11-2 and TRBJ2-1, with TRBD2 matching 9 bases. The germline V gene encodes CDR1 SGHAT and CDR2 FQNNGV. The CDR3 spans 15 residues. The V segment lost 5 bases and the J segment 6 bases; nucleotides outside the gene matches: 8. The CDR3 DNA is TGTGCCAGCAGCCTGGGGCGGGAGGGCCCCAATGAGCAGTTCTTC. Amino acids: CASSLGREGPNEQFF.

The chain employs TRBV27 and TRBJ2-5; TRBD1 matches at 11 bases. The trim removed 7 bases at V and 4 bases at J, leaving 5 bases unmatched. Germline V gene lookup returns CDR1 MNHEY and CDR2 SMNVEV (reference sequence). The CDR3 consists of 14 residues. The CDR3, as DNA: TGTGCCAGCAAACGGACAGGGGGCGGAGAGACCCAGTACTTC. Protein: CASKRTGGGETQYF.

This chain joins TRBV7-9 and TRBJ2-7; tentative D call: TRBD2 (5 bases). There are 13 residues in the CDR3. Germline values: CDR1 SEHNR, CDR2 FQNEAQ (reference sequence). V was trimmed by 3 bases and J by 3 bases, leaving 9 bases between them. The CDR3 nucleotides are TGTGCCAGCAGCTTTGCGGGTCTCTACGAGCAGTACTTC. This sequence encodes CASSFAGLYEQYF.

This clone showed up just once. The chain combines TRBV14 with TRBJ2-6, with 8 bases matching TRBD1. Trimming took 3 bases from V and 6 from J; bases not matched to a gene: 7. The CDR3 has 16 amino acids. CDR1 and CDR2 (germline): SGHDN, FVKESK. The CDR3, as DNA: TGTGCCAGCAGCCACGGACAGGGCGGGCTGGCCAACGTCCTGACTTTC. The encoded protein is CASSHGQGGLANVLTF.

The V gene is TRBV5-4, the J gene TRBJ2-1; perhaps TRBD2 as D (6 bases). The CDR3 runs 13 residues. In germline, CDR1 is SGHNT, CDR2 YYREEE (reference sequence). V lost 1 base and J lost 9, with 11 bases in between. The CDR3 spells CASSLSGSAEQFF. CDR3 DNA sequence: TGTGCCAGCAGCTTGTCCGGGAGTGCTGAGCAGTTCTTC.

The chain joins TRBV7-9 to TRBJ1-2; TRBD1 aligns across 7 bases. Germline values: CDR1 SEHNR, CDR2 FQNEAQ (reference sequence). The V gene end was trimmed by 8 bases and the J gene end by 8 bases; junction bases not matched to a gene: 8. This CDR3 contains 12 residues. The chain's CDR3 is CASGITGDGYTF. CDR3 bases: TGTGCCAGCGGCATTACAGGGGACGGCTACACCTTC.

This sequence joins TRBV11-2 and TRBJ2-3; D is unresolved. The V end was cut by 4 bases, the J end by 1 base, with 18 bases between. CDR1 is SGHAT, CDR2 FQNNGV, per germline. The CDR3 totals 17 residues. The CDR3 sequence is CASSSNNPGGRTDTQYF. CDR3 DNA: TGTGCCAGCAGCTCAAACAACCCGGGTGGCCGCACAGATACGCAGTATTTT.

The chain recombines TRBV27 with TRBJ2-7; 8 bases are shared with TRBD1. The CDR3 extends over 16 amino acids. V trimming: 1 base; J trimming: 5 bases; junction bases outside the gene matches: 10. CDR1 MNHEY and CDR2 SMNVEV come from the germline V gene (reference sequence). This CDR3 reads CASSLLKTGGIHEQYF. DNA for the CDR3: TGTGCCAGCAGTTTATTGAAAACAGGGGGGATCCACGAGCAGTACTTC.

V is TRBV27 and J is TRBJ2-3, with D possibly being TRBD2 (6 bases). V lost 2 bases, J lost 2 bases, and 14 bases lay in between. The germline gives CDR1 MNHEY, CDR2 SMNVEV (reference sequence). The CDR3 is made up of 16 amino acids. CDR3 region: CASSLAVSGDTDTQYF. The CDR3 nucleotides are TGTGCCAGCAGTTTAGCTGTTAGCGGAGACACAGATACGCAGTATTTT.

V is TRBV29-1 and J is TRBJ2-2; D is perhaps TRBD1 or TRBD2 (5 bases each). The ends were cut back, 4 bases at V and 0 bases at J, with 9 bases in the middle. The CDR3 has 14 residues. Germline V CDR1 and CDR2: SQVTM, ANQGSEA. The CDR3 DNA sequence: TGCAGCGTTGTCAGGGACGCGAACACCGGGGAGCTGTTTTTT. This sequence encodes CSVVRDANTGELFF.